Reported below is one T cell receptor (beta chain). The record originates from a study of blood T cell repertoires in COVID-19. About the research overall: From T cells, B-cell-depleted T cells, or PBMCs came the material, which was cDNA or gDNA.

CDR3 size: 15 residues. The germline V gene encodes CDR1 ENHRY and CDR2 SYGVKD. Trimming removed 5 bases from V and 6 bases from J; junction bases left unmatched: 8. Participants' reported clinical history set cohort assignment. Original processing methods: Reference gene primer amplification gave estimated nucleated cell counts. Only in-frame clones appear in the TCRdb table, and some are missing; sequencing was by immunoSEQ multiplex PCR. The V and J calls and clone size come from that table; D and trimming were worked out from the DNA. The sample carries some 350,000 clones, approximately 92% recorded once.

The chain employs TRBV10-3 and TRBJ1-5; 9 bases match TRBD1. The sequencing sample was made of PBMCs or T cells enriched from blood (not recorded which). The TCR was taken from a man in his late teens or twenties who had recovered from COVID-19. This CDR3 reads CAISTGGTAGQPQHF. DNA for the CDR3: TGTGCCATCAGTACAGGGGGCACGGCGGGTCAGCCCCAGCATTTT.